What follows is one TCR beta chain and its context. This sample stems from a study of cytomegalovirus exposure and HLA in healthy donors. V was pared by 2 bases and J by 4 bases, with 10 bases of the junction left unmatched. This CDR3 comprises 17 residues. CDR1 WNHNN and CDR2 SYGVQD come from the germline V gene (reference sequence). Nominally healthy donors provided the samples, though records likely missed some immune exposures. This PCR relied on a set of 60 Vbeta primers and 13 Jbeta primers. The data were produced by immunoSEQ multiplex PCR, yet TCRdb's version contains in-frame clones alone and is incomplete. The sample's table shows 130,000 or so clones.

The clonotype was recovered from a woman between 40 and 55 years old in good health and CMV-seropositive. Sequenced input: PBMCs. The chain carries TRBV10-1 and TRBJ2-2; TRBD2 matches at 7 bases. CDR3 in amino acids: CASSEPGLGKTTGELFF. The CDR3 DNA reads as TGCGCCAGCAGTGAGCCCGGACTAGGAAAGACCACCGGGGAGCTGTTTTTT.